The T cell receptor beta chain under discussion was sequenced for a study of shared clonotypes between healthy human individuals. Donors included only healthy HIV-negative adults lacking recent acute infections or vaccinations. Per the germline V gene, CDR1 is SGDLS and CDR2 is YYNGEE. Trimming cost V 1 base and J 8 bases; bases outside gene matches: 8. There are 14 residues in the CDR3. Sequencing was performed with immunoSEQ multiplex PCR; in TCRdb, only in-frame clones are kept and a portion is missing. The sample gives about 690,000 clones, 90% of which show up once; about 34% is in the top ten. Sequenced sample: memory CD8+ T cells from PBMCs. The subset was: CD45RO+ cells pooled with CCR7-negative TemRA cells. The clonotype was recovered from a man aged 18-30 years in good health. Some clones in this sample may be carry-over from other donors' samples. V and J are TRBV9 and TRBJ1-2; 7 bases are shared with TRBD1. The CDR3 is CASSVSQGPRGYTF. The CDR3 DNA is TGTGCCAGCAGCGTATCACAGGGGCCTAGGGGCTACACCTTC.